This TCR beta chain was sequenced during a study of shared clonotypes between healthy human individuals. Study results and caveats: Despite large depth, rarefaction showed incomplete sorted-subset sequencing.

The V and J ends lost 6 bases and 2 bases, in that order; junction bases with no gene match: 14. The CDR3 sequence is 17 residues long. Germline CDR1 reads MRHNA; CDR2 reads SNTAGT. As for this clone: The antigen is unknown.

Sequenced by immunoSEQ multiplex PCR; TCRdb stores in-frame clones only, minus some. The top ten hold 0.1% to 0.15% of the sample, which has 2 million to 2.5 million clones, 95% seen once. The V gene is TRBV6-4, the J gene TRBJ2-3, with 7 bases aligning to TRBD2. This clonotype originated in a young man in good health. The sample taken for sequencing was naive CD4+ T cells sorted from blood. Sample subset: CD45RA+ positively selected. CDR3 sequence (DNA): TGTGCCAGCAGCCCTAACCCGCCGGGAGGACCCACAGATACGCAGTATTTT. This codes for CASSPNPPGGPTDTQYF.